The rows below give T cell receptor beta chains drawn from one sample of a study of blood T cell repertoires in COVID-19. Clones were read by immunoSEQ multiplex PCR, and TCRdb kept only the in-frame ones, dropping some. The table lists under 450,000 clones, 75% to 90% of them singletons. The source material was peripheral blood. These receptors all stem from a woman between 55 and 75 years old with COVID-19, enrolled during active disease. Both conserved end residues are part of each CDR3. D genes are given only for firm matches. Size tells how often a clone was seen (once, few, many) or the class of an expanded clone, and some rows leave it out.

D gene: TRBD1; CDR3 length: 16; J gene: TRBJ2-5; clone size: -; V gene: TRBV24-1; CDR3 DNA: TGTGCCACCAGTGATCCCCACGGACAGGGATCGGAGACCCAGTACTTC; CDR3 protein: CATSDPHGQGSETQYF
D gene: TRBD1; CDR3 length: 18; J gene: TRBJ1-4; clone size: -; V gene: TRBV19; CDR3 DNA: TGTGCCAGTAGTGGAAGACAGGGACTTCGGGGAGAAAATGAAAAACTGTTTTTT; CDR3 protein: CASSGRQGLRGENEKLFF
D gene: TRBD2; CDR3 length: 14; J gene: TRBJ2-5; clone size: -; V gene: TRBV2; CDR3 DNA: TGTGCCAGCGCTACCGAGGCGGGGGGCCTCCCCCAGTACTTC; CDR3 protein: CASATEAGGLPQYF
D gene: TRBD2; CDR3 length: 14; J gene: TRBJ2-3; clone size: -; V gene: TRBV20-1; CDR3 DNA: TGCAGTGCAAGTACTAGCGGGCGCACAGATACGCAGTATTTT; CDR3 protein: CSASTSGRTDTQYF
D gene: TRBD2; CDR3 length: 14; J gene: TRBJ2-3; clone size: -; V gene: TRBV7-9; CDR3 DNA: TGTGCCAGCAGCCGACTAGCGGGGACAGATACGCAGTATTTT; CDR3 protein: CASSRLAGTDTQYF
D gene: -; CDR3 length: 13; J gene: TRBJ2-5; clone size: -; V gene: TRBV3-1/TRBV3-2; CDR3 DNA: TGTGCCAGCAGATTTGCAGGGTTGGAGACCCAGTACTTC; CDR3 protein: CASRFAGLETQYF
D gene: -; CDR3 length: 15; J gene: TRBJ2-6; clone size: -; V gene: TRBV5-4; CDR3 DNA: TGTGCCAGCAGCTTACAGGGCTCTGGGGCCAACGTCCTGACTTTC; CDR3 protein: CASSLQGSGANVLTF
D gene: TRBD1; CDR3 length: 13; J gene: TRBJ1-2; clone size: -; V gene: TRBV18; CDR3 DNA: TGTGCCAGCTCACCGGGACAGGGGAGAGGCTACACCTTC; CDR3 protein: CASSPGQGRGYTF
D gene: TRBD1; CDR3 length: 16; J gene: TRBJ1-1; clone size: -; V gene: TRBV7-2; CDR3 DNA: TGTGCCAGCAGCTCCTCCCAGGGACAGAGGAACACTGAAGCTTTCTTT; CDR3 protein: CASSSSQGQRNTEAFF
D gene: TRBD1; CDR3 length: 14; J gene: TRBJ1-2; clone size: -; V gene: TRBV7-3; CDR3 DNA: TGTGCCAGCAGCTCCGGGACAGGGAACTATGGCTACACCTTC; CDR3 protein: CASSSGTGNYGYTF
D gene: -; CDR3 length: 12; J gene: TRBJ2-7; clone size: few; V gene: TRBV4-1; CDR3 DNA: TGCGCCAGCAGCCACGGAGGAGGGGAGCAGTACTTC; CDR3 protein: CASSHGGGEQYF
D gene: -; CDR3 length: 15; J gene: TRBJ1-1; clone size: -; V gene: TRBV9; CDR3 DNA: TGTGCCAGCAGCGGAGCCCAGGTACCGAACACTGAAGCTTTCTTT; CDR3 protein: CASSGAQVPNTEAFF
D gene: TRBD1; CDR3 length: 14; J gene: TRBJ2-2; clone size: -; V gene: TRBV5-4; CDR3 DNA: TGTGCCAGCAGCTTGCAGGGGGCCACCGGGGAGCTGTTTTTT; CDR3 protein: CASSLQGATGELFF
D gene: -; CDR3 length: 13; J gene: TRBJ1-1; clone size: -; V gene: TRBV12-3/TRBV12-4; CDR3 DNA: TGTGCCAGCAGAGGGTTGGGGAGGACTGAAGCTTTCTTT; CDR3 protein: CASRGLGRTEAFF
D gene: -; CDR3 length: 14; J gene: TRBJ1-6; clone size: -; V gene: TRBV27; CDR3 DNA: TGTGCCAGCAGTTTGTCCGAGGGAAATTCACCCCTCCACTTT; CDR3 protein: CASSLSEGNSPLHF
D gene: TRBD1; CDR3 length: 17; J gene: TRBJ2-7; clone size: -; V gene: TRBV28; CDR3 DNA: TGTGCCAGCAGCCCCCACACAGGGGGCACGACCCACTACGAGCAGTACTTC; CDR3 protein: CASSPHTGGTTHYEQYF
D gene: TRBD1; CDR3 length: 16; J gene: TRBJ1-1; clone size: -; V gene: TRBV14; CDR3 DNA: TGTGCCAGCAGCCCTTTACGTGCCACAGGGGTGCGGGAAGCTTTCTTT; CDR3 protein: CASSPLRATGVREAFF
D gene: TRBD1; CDR3 length: 18; J gene: TRBJ1-2; clone size: once; V gene: TRBV3-1/TRBV3-2; CDR3 DNA: TGTGCCAGCAGCCAAGATTTGACGGGGACAGGCGGTCTTGGTGGCTACACCTTC; CDR3 protein: CASSQDLTGTGGLGGYTF
D gene: TRBD1; CDR3 length: 14; J gene: TRBJ1-2; clone size: -; V gene: TRBV28; CDR3 DNA: TGTGCCAGCAGTTTACCACAGGGGGCGCTCGGCTACACCTTC; CDR3 protein: CASSLPQGALGYTF
D gene: TRBD1; CDR3 length: 13; J gene: TRBJ2-7; clone size: once; V gene: TRBV27; CDR3 DNA: TGTGCCAGTCTTAGGACAGGGGGCTACGAGCAGTACTTC; CDR3 protein: CASLRTGGYEQYF
D gene: TRBD2; CDR3 length: 15; J gene: TRBJ2-7; clone size: -; V gene: TRBV27; CDR3 DNA: TGTGCCAGCAGACGACTAGCGGGGGAATCCTACGAGCAGTACTTC; CDR3 protein: CASRRLAGESYEQYF
D gene: -; CDR3 length: 14; J gene: TRBJ1-4; clone size: few; V gene: TRBV6-4; CDR3 DNA: TGTGCCAGCAGTCCCCAGGCAACTAATGAAAAACTGTTTTTT; CDR3 protein: CASSPQATNEKLFF
D gene: -; CDR3 length: 14; J gene: TRBJ1-2; clone size: -; V gene: TRBV11-1; CDR3 DNA: TGTGCCAGCAGCTTAGATAGAGGGAAGTATGGCTACACCTTC; CDR3 protein: CASSLDRGKYGYTF
D gene: -; CDR3 length: 15; J gene: TRBJ2-3; clone size: once; V gene: TRBV14; CDR3 DNA: TGTGCCAGCAGCCCTCCCTTAGGGGCAATAGATACGCAGTATTTT; CDR3 protein: CASSPPLGAIDTQYF
D gene: -; CDR3 length: 12; J gene: TRBJ2-1; clone size: -; V gene: TRBV10-3; CDR3 DNA: TGTGCCATCAGTGACGGGAACAATGAGCAGTTCTTC; CDR3 protein: CAISDGNNEQFF
D gene: TRBD1; CDR3 length: 15; J gene: TRBJ2-7; clone size: -; V gene: TRBV6-6; CDR3 DNA: TGTGCCAGCAGGCGCGGACAGGGGACGGAATACGAGCAGTACTTC; CDR3 protein: CASRRGQGTEYEQYF
D gene: -; CDR3 length: 14; J gene: TRBJ1-1; clone size: -; V gene: TRBV11-2; CDR3 DNA: TGTGCCAGCAGCTTTGCCGGGTTCGAACTTGAAGCTTTCTTT; CDR3 protein: CASSFAGFELEAFF
D gene: TRBD1; CDR3 length: 16; J gene: TRBJ1-5; clone size: -; V gene: TRBV18; CDR3 DNA: TGTGCCAGCTCACCACCGGGACAGGGCGAGAATCAGCCCCAGCATTTT; CDR3 protein: CASSPPGQGENQPQHF
D gene: TRBD2; CDR3 length: 15; J gene: TRBJ2-1; clone size: once; V gene: TRBV5-8; CDR3 DNA: TGTGCCAGCACCCCCCTAGCGGGGGGGCCGGATGAGCAGTTCTTC; CDR3 protein: CASTPLAGGPDEQFF
D gene: TRBD1; CDR3 length: 14; J gene: TRBJ1-2; clone size: -; V gene: TRBV5-6; CDR3 DNA: TGTGCCAGCAGCTTAAGGGGGCATAACTATGGCTACACCTTC; CDR3 protein: CASSLRGHNYGYTF
D gene: -; CDR3 length: 14; J gene: TRBJ2-5; clone size: -; V gene: TRBV6-1; CDR3 DNA: TGTGCCAGCAGTGATTGGGACACCCAAGAGACCCAGTACTTC; CDR3 protein: CASSDWDTQETQYF
D gene: TRBD1; CDR3 length: 13; J gene: TRBJ1-1; clone size: -; V gene: TRBV18; CDR3 DNA: TGTGCCAGCTCACTTACGGACAGGACTGAAGCTTTCTTT; CDR3 protein: CASSLTDRTEAFF
D gene: TRBD1; CDR3 length: 14; J gene: TRBJ1-2; clone size: -; V gene: TRBV19; CDR3 DNA: TGTGCCAGTAGTGTCGACAGGGGGGACTATGGCTACACCTTC; CDR3 protein: CASSVDRGDYGYTF
D gene: -; CDR3 length: 16; J gene: TRBJ1-2; clone size: -; V gene: TRBV3-1/TRBV3-2; CDR3 DNA: TGTGCCAGCAGCCAATATGGGGCAGGCCTTTTTTATGGCTACACCTTC; CDR3 protein: CASSQYGAGLFYGYTF
D gene: TRBD1; CDR3 length: 15; J gene: TRBJ1-2; clone size: once; V gene: TRBV2; CDR3 DNA: TGTGCCAGCAGTGACCCGGGGACAGGGGTTCTTGGCTACACCTTC; CDR3 protein: CASSDPGTGVLGYTF
D gene: TRBD2; CDR3 length: 21; J gene: TRBJ2-1; clone size: -; V gene: TRBV6-2/TRBV6-3; CDR3 DNA: TGTGCCAGCAGTTACTCTATACTGACTAGCGGGGGCCACGCTTCCTACAATGAGCAGTTCTTC; CDR3 protein: CASSYSILTSGGHASYNEQFF
D gene: TRBD2; CDR3 length: 15; J gene: TRBJ2-2; clone size: many; V gene: TRBV19; CDR3 DNA: TGTGCCAGTAGTATCACTAGCGGGAACACCGGGGAGCTGTTTTTT; CDR3 protein: CASSITSGNTGELFF
D gene: TRBD2; CDR3 length: 19; J gene: TRBJ2-3; clone size: -; V gene: TRBV5-8; CDR3 DNA: TGTGCCAGCAGCGTGGGGGGACTAGCGGGGGCCAGGGGCACAGATACGCAGTATTTT; CDR3 protein: CASSVGGLAGARGTDTQYF
D gene: TRBD1; CDR3 length: 15; J gene: TRBJ2-7; clone size: few; V gene: TRBV30; CDR3 DNA: TGTGCCTGGACAAGCAAGCAGACAGGGGTCCACGAGCAGTACTTC; CDR3 protein: CAWTSKQTGVHEQYF
D gene: -; CDR3 length: 15; J gene: TRBJ2-5; clone size: -; V gene: TRBV10-3; CDR3 DNA: TGTGCCATCAGCCAGGGGGTTGGAGGGCCCAGGGCCCAGTACTTC; CDR3 protein: CAISQGVGGPRAQYF